This T cell receptor (beta chain) was obtained from a study of T cell responses to AZD1222 COVID-19 vaccine. On this clone itself: One end of the junction is discordant with germline, which a read error may explain.

The data were produced by immunoSEQ multiplex PCR, yet TCRdb's version contains in-frame clones alone and is incomplete. The sample records some 170,000 clones, roughly 89% being singletons. This CDR3 comprises 16 residues. Germline-derived CDR1 and CDR2 are MNHNY and SVGAGI (reference sequence). Sequencing used peripheral blood, obtained on day 0 of AZD1222 vaccination. This receptor was identified in an adult in good health. The V call is TRBV6-6, the J call TRBJ2-1; D may be TRBD2 (5 bases). This chain's CDR3 is CATSGEGISSYNEQFF. As DNA, the CDR3 is TGTGCCACCAGTGGTGAGGGAATAAGCTCCTACAATGAGCAGTTCTTC.